Given below is one T cell receptor beta chain in context. Antigen specificity is unknown. This entry is derived from a study of shared clonotypes between healthy human individuals. Background on the study: Each donor had three CD4 naive, three CD4 memory, two CD8 naive and one CD8 memory plate.

Each cell subset's genomic DNA was divided evenly among several immunoSEQ plates. Here immunoSEQ multiplex PCR was the method, and the copy in TCRdb shows in-frame clones only, minus some. The table shows roughly 550,000 clones, with around 95% occurring only once. Terminally differentiated effector memory CD45RA+ cells were excluded from the naive CD8 cells, which were CD45RO-negative and positively selected for CCR7. Regarding the study as a whole: Naive CD4 clonotypes were shared across a few donors at 4.5% to 6%. Few donors limited the genetic and exposure-history diversity represented.

Trimming took off 7 bases at V and 3 bases at J, with 19 bases between the two ends. The CDR3 spans 15 residues. From germline, CDR1 is SGHAT and CDR2 FQNNGV. The receptor was isolated from a woman in her twenties or thirties in good health. The chain combines TRBV11-2 with TRBJ2-7; tentative D call: TRBD1 (6 bases). Sequenced sample: naive CD8+ T cells sorted from blood. This CDR3 reads CASIPATGRFYEQYF. CDR3 DNA: TGTGCCAGCATCCCCGCGACAGGACGGTTCTACGAGCAGTACTTC.